Below are 19 T cell receptor beta chains sequenced from a single sample in a study of breast tumors, draining lymph nodes, adjacent tissues. Samples came from axillary lymph nodes draining the breast cancer. Via MiXCR, TCRdb re-called the multiplex PCR reads, giving one row per CDR3 protein. The data contain 250,000 or so distinct CDR3 sequences, around 31% of them seen just once; the ten biggest clones take up about 1.2%. The sample comprised axillary lymph node tissue. The receptors were sampled from a female donor with breast cancer. Some clones in this sample may be carry-over from other donors' samples.

This chain joins TRBV4-1 and TRBJ2-2, with 7 bases lining up with TRBD1. Germline-derived CDR1 and CDR2 are MGHRA and YSYEKL. The V gene end was trimmed by 0 bases and the J gene end by 11 bases; junction bases not matched to a gene: 3. The CDR3 extends over 13 amino acids. The CDR3 protein is CASSQERTGELFF. The CDR3 DNA reads TGCGCCAGCAGCCAAGAACGGACAGGAGAGCTGTTTTTT.

The gene calls are TRBV11-3 and TRBJ2-1; 7 bases agree with TRBD2. The CDR3 extends over 16 amino acids. V was clipped by 5 bases and J by 9 bases; unmatched bases: 16. Per germline, CDR1 SGHNT and CDR2 YENEEA. The CDR3 nucleotides read TGTGCCAGCAGCCCCCCCATCGCGGGAGTGGGCGGTGAGCAGTTCTTC. This encodes CASSPPIAGVGGEQFF.

V usage is TRBV5-1 and J usage is TRBJ2-3; 8 bases fit TRBD2. The CDR3 is made up of 16 amino acids. V lost 4 bases to trimming and J lost 6 bases; unmatched junction nucleotides: 13. The germline CDR1 and CDR2 sequences are SGHRS and YFSETQ. CDR3 loop: CASSHLLSGSGDTQYF. DNA of the CDR3: TGCGCCAGCAGCCACCTACTGAGCGGGAGCGGTGATACGCAGTATTTT.

The chain uses TRBV7-9 and TRBJ1-4; D call uncertain. CDR3 size: 15 residues. V was cut by 5 bases and J by 4 bases, with 14 bases left in between. Germline CDR1 is SEHNR and CDR2 is FQNEAQ (reference sequence). DNA for the CDR3: TGTGCCAGCAGCCTGGCCGGAAGATATAATGAAAAACTGTTTTTT. As protein: CASSLAGRYNEKLFF. The whole variable domain, remainder taken from reference TRBV7-9 and TRBJ1-4, is DTGVSQNPRHKITKRGQNVTFRCDPISEHNRLYWYRQTLGQGPEFLTYFQNEAQLEKSRLLSDRFSAERPKGSFSTLEIQRTEQGDSAMYLCASSLAGRYNEKLFFGSGTQLSVL.

This clonotype was seen many times. The CDR3 DNA sequence: TGTGCCAGTAGTATGTCTCCAGGGGCCACCGGGGAGCTGTTTTTT. This sequence encodes CASSMSPGATGELFF. The chain is built from TRBV19 and TRBJ2-2; a weak D match, TRBD1 (6 bases). The length of the CDR3 is 15 residues. Trimming removed 3 bases from V and 4 bases from J, with 12 bases in between. Germline CDR1 and CDR2: LNHDA and SQIVND (reference sequence).

The sample holds many counts of this clonotype. The chain combines TRBV7-3 with TRBJ2-5; maybe TRBD1 (6 bases). The CDR3 sequence is 13 residues long. V was pared by 5 bases and J by 3 bases, with 10 bases between. The germline CDR1 and CDR2 sequences are SGHTA and FQGTGA. The CDR3 nucleotides read TGTGCCAGCAGCACGACAGGAAAAGAGACCCAGTACTTC. This encodes CASSTTGKETQYF.

This clonotype occurred many times. The chain couples TRBV4-3 to TRBJ1-6; tentatively, D is TRBD1 (5 bases). Germline assignment: CDR1 LGHNA and CDR2 YSLEER. The CDR3 spans 15 residues. Trimming cost V 3 bases and J 7 bases, with 13 bases left between them. CDR3 region: CASSQDGTMNSPLHF. Written as DNA, the CDR3 is TGCGCCAGCAGCCAGGACGGGACCATGAATTCACCCCTCCACTTT.

There are many counts of this clonotype. The rearrangement uses TRBV11-3 and TRBJ2-1; 8 nucleotides align to TRBD2. V lost 1 base and J lost 5; bases outside the gene matches: 13. The CDR3 consists of 18 residues. The germline V gene has CDR1 SGHNT and CDR2 YENEEA. This CDR3 reads CASSLGRGSGTRHNEQFF. The CDR3 region has the DNA TGTGCCAGCAGCTTAGGAAGGGGTTCCGGGACTAGACACAATGAGCAGTTCTTC.

On this clonotype: One base away lies a much larger clone, so this may be a sequencing read error. Because it lacks the conserved phenylalanine or tryptophan at the end, this CDR3 is likely a read error. V is TRBV7-2 and J is TRBJ2-7, with D perhaps TRBD2 (5 bases). Trimming left V 7 bases short and J 3 bases short, with 22 bases between. CDR3 length equals 16 residues. CDR1 SGHTA and CDR2 FQGNSA come from the germline V gene. The CDR3 loop reads CASTTSRRAAFYEQYL. The CDR3 bases are TGTGCCAGCACCACCTCCCGGCGGGCGGCCTTCTACGAGCAGTACCTC.

This clonotype was seen many times. The chain's CDR3 is CATSSLGLDSYEQYF. As DNA, the CDR3 is TGTGCCACCAGCTCTTTAGGACTGGACTCCTACGAGCAGTACTTC. The V call is TRBV15, the J call TRBJ2-7, with a tentative D call TRBD2 (5 bases). Germline V gene lookup returns CDR1 LNHNV and CDR2 YYDKDF (reference sequence). The germline V and J ends were trimmed by 5 bases and 0 bases, with 14 bases remaining between them. The CDR3 consists of 15 residues.

The chain joins TRBV3-1 to TRBJ2-1; 12 bases agree with TRBD1. The ends lost 5 bases at V and 5 bases at J; junction bases unmatched: 4. CDR3 size: 15 residues. Germline V gene lookup returns CDR1 LGHDT and CDR2 YNNKEL (reference sequence). CDR3 in DNA: TGTGCCAGCAGCGGGGGGACAGGGGGCCACAATGAGCAGTTCTTC. This codes for CASSGGTGGHNEQFF.

The chain combines TRBV10-3 with TRBJ2-7, with a tentative D call TRBD1 (5 bases). V lost 5 bases, J lost 1 base, and 12 bases lay in between. This CDR3 is 14 amino acids long. CDR1 ENHRY and CDR2 SYGVKD come from the germline V gene. CDR3 in DNA: TGTGCCATCAGTCAAGCAGACAGATCCTACGAGCAGTACTTC. Protein: CAISQADRSYEQYF.

Written as DNA, the CDR3 is TGTGCCTGGATTTCGGACAGGGAGGCGGGCTCCTACGAGCAGTACTTC. It encodes CAWISDREAGSYEQYF. V and J are TRBV30 and TRBJ2-7; 8 nucleotides line up with TRBD1. The CDR3 is 16 amino acids. V lost 4 bases and J lost 0; bases outside the gene matches: 11. Germline V gene data show CDR1 as GTSNPN and CDR2 as SVGIG (reference sequence).

The table lists this clonotype with many counts. Here the CDR3 reads CASSFLNNEQFF. The DNA for the CDR3 is TGTGCCAGCAGCTTCCTCAATAACGAGCAGTTCTTC. The rearrangement uses TRBV5-4 and TRBJ2-1; D is unresolved. Trimming cost V 2 bases and J 10 bases, with 10 bases left between them. CDR3 length: 12 amino acids. From germline, CDR1 is SGHNT and CDR2 YYREEE (reference sequence).

This clonotype was observed many times. V is TRBV20-1 and J is TRBJ1-3; the D gene is possibly TRBD1 (5 bases). The CDR3 covers 13 residues. The V gene lost 0 bases and the J gene lost 8 bases, with 11 bases spanning the gap. Germline lookup yields CDR1 DFQATT and CDR2 SNEGSKA (reference sequence). For the CDR3, the DNA is TGCAGTGCTAGAGATCAGGGTCCTGACACCATATATTTT. Translated: CSARDQGPDTIYF.

The count of this clonotype is one. A much larger clone lies a single base off, so this may be a read error. V usage is TRBV19 and J usage is TRBJ2-2, with 7 bases that match TRBD2. The CDR3 covers 16 residues. The V and J ends lost 8 bases and 5 bases, in that order; junction bases with no gene match: 14. The V gene's germline CDR1 is LNHDA and CDR2 SQIVND (reference sequence). The CDR3, as DNA: TGTGCCAGTGCTACCCGGTCCAGCGGGGTAACCGGGGAGCTGTTTTTT. It yields the protein CASATRSSGVTGELFF. Complete variable domain (other parts from reference TRBV19 and TRBJ2-2): DGGITQSPKYLFRKEGQNVTLSCEQNLNHDAMYWYRQDPGQGLRLIYYSQIVNDFQKGDIAEGYSVSREKKESFPLTVTSAQKNPTAFYLCASATRSSGVTGELFFGEGSRLTVL.

This clonotype was seen repeatedly, ten times or more. The rearrangement links TRBV6-4 to TRBJ2-7; no clear D gene. The V end was cut by 6 bases, the J end by 11 bases, with 17 bases between. The length of the CDR3 is 12 residues. Germline values: CDR1 MRHNA, CDR2 SNTAGT. CDR3 nucleotide sequence: TGTGCCAGCAGACATAAAGATCCGTGGAAGTACTTC. Translated, it gives CASRHKDPWKYF.

This clonotype occurred many times. The rearrangement links TRBV19 to TRBJ2-1, with D unclear. Germline V CDR1 and CDR2: LNHDA, SQIVND (reference sequence). The CDR3 runs to 13 residues. Trimming shortened V by 6 bases and J by 4 bases, and 10 bases separated the two germline ends. The CDR3 here is CASSKVAYNEQFF. CDR3 nucleotide sequence: TGTGCCAGTAGCAAAGTCGCGTACAATGAGCAGTTCTTC.

With regard to this clonotype: The conserved final phenylalanine or tryptophan is absent from the CDR3, which likely points to a read error. CDR3 in DNA: TGTGCCAGTAGCTCCAAACGGACTAGGACCCACAATAAGCAGTTCTCC. It translates to CASSSKRTRTHNKQFS. The genes are TRBV19 and TRBJ2-1; 7 nucleotides match TRBD2. Germline assignment: CDR1 LNHDA and CDR2 SQIVND (reference sequence). This CDR3 is built from 16 residues.